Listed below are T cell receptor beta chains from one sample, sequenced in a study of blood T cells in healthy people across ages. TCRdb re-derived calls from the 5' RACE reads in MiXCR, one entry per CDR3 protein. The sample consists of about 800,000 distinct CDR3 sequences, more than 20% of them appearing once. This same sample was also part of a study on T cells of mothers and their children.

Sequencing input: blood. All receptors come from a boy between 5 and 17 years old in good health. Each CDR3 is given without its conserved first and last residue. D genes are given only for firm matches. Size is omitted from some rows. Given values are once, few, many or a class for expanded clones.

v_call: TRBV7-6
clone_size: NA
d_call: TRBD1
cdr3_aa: ASSSQTGTAYEQY

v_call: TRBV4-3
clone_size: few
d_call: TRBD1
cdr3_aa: ASSHGTGKWEQF

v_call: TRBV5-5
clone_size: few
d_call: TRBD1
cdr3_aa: ATTTTGVDYGYT

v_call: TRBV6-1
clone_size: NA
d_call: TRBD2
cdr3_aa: ASSQTSGGGTDTQY

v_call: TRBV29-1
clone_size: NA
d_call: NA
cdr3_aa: SVAGTTYEQY

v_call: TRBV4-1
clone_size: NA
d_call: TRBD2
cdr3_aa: ASSQDPAGGYDEQF

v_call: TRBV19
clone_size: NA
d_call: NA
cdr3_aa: ASSPMFSSYNEQF

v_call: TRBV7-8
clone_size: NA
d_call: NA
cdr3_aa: ASSDPHSADTQY

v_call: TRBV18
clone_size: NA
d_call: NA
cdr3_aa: ASSPGQYQPQH

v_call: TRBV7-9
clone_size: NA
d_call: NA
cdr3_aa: ASSLDGQSRETQY

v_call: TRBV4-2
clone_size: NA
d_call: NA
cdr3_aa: ASSQDFGEGWETQY

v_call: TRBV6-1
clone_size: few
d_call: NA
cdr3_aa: ASSESQAKNIQY

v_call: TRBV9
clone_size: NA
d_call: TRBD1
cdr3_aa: ASSAGDRANEQF

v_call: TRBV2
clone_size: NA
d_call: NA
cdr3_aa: AGQAQSGYQETQY

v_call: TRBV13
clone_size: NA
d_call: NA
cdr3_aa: TSSLGTEGDLAT

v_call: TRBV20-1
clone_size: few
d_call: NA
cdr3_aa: SASRRANTGELF

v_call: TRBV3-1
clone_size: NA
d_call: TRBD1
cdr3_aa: ASSRLRQGLWETQY

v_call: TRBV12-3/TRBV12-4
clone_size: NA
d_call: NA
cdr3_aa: ASSLWQTRAHTDTQY

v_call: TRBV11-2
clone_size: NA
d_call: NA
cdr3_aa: ASSSLPGDKRQY

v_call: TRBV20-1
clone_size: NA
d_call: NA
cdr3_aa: SARASIGQY

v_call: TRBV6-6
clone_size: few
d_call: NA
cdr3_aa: ASSSTSGTYEQY

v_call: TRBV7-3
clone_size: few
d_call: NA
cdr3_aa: ASSSKTVGPGELF

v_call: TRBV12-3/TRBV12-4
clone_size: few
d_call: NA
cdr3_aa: ASSLDGATQY

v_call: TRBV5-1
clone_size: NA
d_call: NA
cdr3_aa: ASSLGSTGKTQY

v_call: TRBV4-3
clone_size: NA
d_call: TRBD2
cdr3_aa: ASSQTVGGRYEQY

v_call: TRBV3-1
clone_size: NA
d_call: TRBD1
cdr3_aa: ASSQRDRYQETQY

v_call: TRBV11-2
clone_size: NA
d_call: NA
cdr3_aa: ASSLGYSSYNEQF

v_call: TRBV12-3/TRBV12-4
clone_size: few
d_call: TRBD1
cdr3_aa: ASSSWTGRQY

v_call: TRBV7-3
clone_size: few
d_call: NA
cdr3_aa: ASSLNRVTDTQY

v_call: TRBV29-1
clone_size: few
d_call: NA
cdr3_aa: SVQGLAGELF

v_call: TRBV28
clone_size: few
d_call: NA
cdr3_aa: ASSLDRGRILTLNQPQH

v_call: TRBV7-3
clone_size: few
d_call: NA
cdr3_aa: ASSVGVGEQF

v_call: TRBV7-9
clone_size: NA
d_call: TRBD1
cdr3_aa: ASSPPRDSRSPLH

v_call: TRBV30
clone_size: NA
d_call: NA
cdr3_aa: AWSVQGRTEAL

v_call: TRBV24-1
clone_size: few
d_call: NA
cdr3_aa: ATSDGGAGANVLT

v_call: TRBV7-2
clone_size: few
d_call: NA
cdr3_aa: ASSLWPGYT

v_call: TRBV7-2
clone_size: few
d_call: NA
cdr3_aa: ASSLGEAGVYGYT

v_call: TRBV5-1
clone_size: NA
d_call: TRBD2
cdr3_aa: ASSLAGLAGTQETQY

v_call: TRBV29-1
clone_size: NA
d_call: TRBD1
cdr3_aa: SVLGQDTGELF

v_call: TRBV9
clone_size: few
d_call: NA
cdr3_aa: ASSVAGKGYGYT

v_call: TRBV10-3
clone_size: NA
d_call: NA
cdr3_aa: AISDQSGSSYNEQF

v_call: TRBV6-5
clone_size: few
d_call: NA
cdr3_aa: ASSSPGTTAYEQY

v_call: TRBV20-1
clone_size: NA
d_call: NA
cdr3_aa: SARDWLEETQY

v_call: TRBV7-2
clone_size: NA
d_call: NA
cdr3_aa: ASSFQGFNEAF

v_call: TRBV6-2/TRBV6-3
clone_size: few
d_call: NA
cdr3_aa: ASSYSDYEQF

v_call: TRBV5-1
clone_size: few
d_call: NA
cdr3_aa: ASSFLPATRSSYNEQF

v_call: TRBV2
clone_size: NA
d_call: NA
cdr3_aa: ASNAKQSYTYEQY

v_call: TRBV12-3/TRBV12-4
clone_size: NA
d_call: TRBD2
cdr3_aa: ASSLAGTSLVEQF

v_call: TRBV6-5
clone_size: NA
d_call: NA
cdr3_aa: ASSYSTDSPRFNEQF

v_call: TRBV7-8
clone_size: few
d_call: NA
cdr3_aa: ASSLVGTGDQPQH

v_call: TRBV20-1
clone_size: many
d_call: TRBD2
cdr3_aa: SARPAGLAGTRQETQY

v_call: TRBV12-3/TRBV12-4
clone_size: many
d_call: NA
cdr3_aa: ASSTMNQPQH

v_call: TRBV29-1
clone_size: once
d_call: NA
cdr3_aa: SQVSGSYNEQF

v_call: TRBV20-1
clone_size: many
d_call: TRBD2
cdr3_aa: SARTSGRGYEQF